The 22 T cell receptor beta chains in this list originate from one sample, sequenced in a study of cytomegalovirus exposure and HLA in healthy donors. With 60 Vbeta and 13 Jbeta primers, the PCR was carried out. TCRdb's table, derived via immunoSEQ multiplex PCR, lists solely in-frame clones and lacks some. The data show about 130,000 clones, over 75% seen once. Sequenced material: PBMCs. The receptor set was obtained from a man aged 18 to 29 in good health and CMV-seropositive.

This clone was detected only a few times. The chain recombines TRBV7-9 with TRBJ1-1, with a possible D match to TRBD1 (5 bases). This CDR3 comprises 16 residues. Trimming shortened V by 3 bases and J by 5 bases, and 19 bases separated the two germline ends. Germline loops: CDR1 SEHNR, CDR2 FQNEAQ (reference sequence). The DNA of the CDR3 is TGTGCCAGCAGCTTTCATTTTCCGCAGGGTAGAACTGAAGCTTTCTTT. Translating gives CASSFHFPQGRTEAFF.

This chain joins TRBV7-8 and TRBJ2-4, with 10 nucleotides matching TRBD1. Losses at the gene ends were 1 base for V and 6 bases for J; bases not matched to a gene: 6. Germline assignment: CDR1 SGHVS and CDR2 FQNEAQ. The CDR3 length is 16 residues. Here the CDR3 DNA reads TGTGCCAGCAGCTTAGACCCGGGACAGGGGACAAACATTCAGTACTTC. Amino acid sequence: CASSLDPGQGTNIQYF. The whole variable domain, filled in from reference TRBV7-8 and TRBJ2-4, reads GAGVSQSPRYKVAKRGQDVALRCDPISGHVSLFWYQQALGQGPEFLTYFQNEAQLDKSGLPSDRFFAERPEGSVSTLKIQRTQQEDSAVYLCASSLDPGQGTNIQYFGAGTRLSVL.

A word on this clone: At one boundary the junction diverges from the germline segment, which might be a read error. The chain carries TRBV7-9 and TRBJ1-1; a possible D gene is TRBD1 (5 bases). The CDR3 is made up of 16 amino acids. In germline, CDR1 is SEHNR, CDR2 FQNEAQ (reference sequence). CDR3 in amino acids: CSSSPGSGRMNTEAFF. The CDR3 nucleotides read TGTTCCAGCAGCCCCGGATCAGGGAGGATGAACACTGAAGCTTTCTTT. Full variable domain (remainder filled in from reference TRBV7-9 and TRBJ1-1): DTGVSQNPRHKITKRGQNVTFRCDPISEHNRLYWYRQTLGQGPEFLTYFQNEAQLEKSRLLSDRFSAERPKGSFSTLEIQRTEQGDSAMYLCSSSPGSGRMNTEAFFGQGTRLTVV.

V gene TRBV4-1 combines with J gene TRBJ1-5, with TRBD1 identical over 11 bases. CDR1 and CDR2 from the germline V gene are MGHRA and YSYEKL. The V segment lost 0 bases and the J segment 3 bases; nucleotides outside the gene matches: 10. The CDR3 consists of 19 residues. The CDR3 nucleotides read TGCGCCAGCAGCCAAGATATGTTGGGGACAGGGGGTTACAATCAGCCCCAGCATTTT. Translation: CASSQDMLGTGGYNQPQHF.

The chain links TRBV6-4 to TRBJ1-1; 7 bases line up with TRBD1. The CDR3 spans 13 residues. Germline V lookup: CDR1 MRHNA, CDR2 SNTAGT. V was pared by 6 bases and J by 1 base, with 2 bases of the junction left unmatched. DNA for the CDR3: TGTGCCAGCAGAAGGACAGGGAACACTGAAGCTTTCTTT. The encoded protein is CASRRTGNTEAFF.

V usage is TRBV9 and J usage is TRBJ2-5, with TRBD1 matching over 7 bases. Germline values: CDR1 SGDLS, CDR2 YYNGEE. Trimming removed 2 bases from V and 4 bases from J; junction bases left unmatched: 5. This CDR3 spans 14 amino acids. DNA for the CDR3: TGTGCCAGCAGCGTGCAAGGGGGCCGAGAGACCCAGTACTTC. Translation gives CASSVQGGRETQYF. Drawing the rest from reference TRBV9 and TRBJ2-5, the complete variable domain is DSGVTQTPKHLITATGQRVTLRCSPRSGDLSVYWYQQSLDQGLQFLIQYYNGEERAKGNILERFSAQQFPDLHSELNLSSLELGDSALYFCASSVQGGRETQYFGPGTRLLVL.

J is TRBJ2-7 and V is TRBV7-2; TRBD2 aligns across 7 bases. Looked up from germline, CDR1 is SGHTA and CDR2 is FQGNSA. V trimming: 2 bases; J trimming: 5 bases; junction bases outside the gene matches: 9. The CDR3 extends over 15 amino acids. The CDR3 nucleotides read TGTGCCAGCAGCTTAACGGCGGGAGCAGAGAACGAGCAGTACTTC. It is translated as CASSLTAGAENEQYF.

This chain joins TRBV4-2 and TRBJ2-5, with 10 bases lining up with TRBD2. Gene TRBJ2-7 matches the end of the DNA better, so the J call may be wrong. This CDR3 contains 15 residues. The germline CDR1 and CDR2 sequences are LGHNA and YNFKEQ. CDR3 coding DNA: TGTGCCAGCAGCCAAGAAGCGGGGGGGTCGTACGAGCAGTACTTC. It codes for CASSQEAGGSYEQYF.

This clone showed up just once. J is TRBJ2-3 and V is TRBV30; 9 bases are a match to TRBD2. The CDR3 covers 18 residues. Unmatched junction bases numbered 13, after V lost 0 bases and J lost 3 bases. The germline CDR1 and CDR2 sequences are GTSNPN and SVGIG (reference sequence). The CDR3, as DNA: TGTGCCTGGAGTGTACGCGGCGCGGGAGGGTGGTGGACAGATACGCAGTATTTT. Residues: CAWSVRGAGGWWTDTQYF.

The chain uses TRBV5-1 and TRBJ2-3; weak D call: TRBD2 (5 bases). There are 15 residues in the CDR3. V shed 2 bases and J shed 5 bases, with 15 bases lying between them. Germline-derived CDR1 and CDR2 are SGHRS and YFSETQ. The DNA for the CDR3 is TGCGCCAGCAGCTTAATCTATAGCCGGGGAGATACGCAGTATTTT. Its translation: CASSLIYSRGDTQYF.

The gene calls are TRBV6-1 and TRBJ1-2; 7 nucleotides align to TRBD1. The CDR3 has 13 residues. V shed 2 bases, J shed 4 bases, and the junction held 1 base outside the gene matches. The germline CDR1 and CDR2 sequences are MNHNS and SASEGT. The CDR3 sequence: CASSERTGYGYTF. The CDR3, as DNA: TGTGCCAGCAGTGAACGGACAGGCTATGGCTACACCTTC.

V usage is TRBV6-6 and J usage is TRBJ2-7; D might be TRBD1 (5 bases). The CDR3 is 16 amino acids. Deletions cut 4 bases from V and 0 bases from J, with 16 bases between. CDR1 is MNHNY, CDR2 SVGAGI, per germline (reference sequence). The CDR3, as DNA: TGTGCCAGCAGTTCAGGTTCATGGGGCGGCTCCTACGAGCAGTACTTC. It is translated as CASSSGSWGGSYEQYF.

This chain joins TRBV30 and TRBJ2-1, with D perhaps TRBD2 (5 bases). V dropped 0 bases and J dropped 3 bases, with 18 bases sitting between them. The CDR3 covers 17 residues. Germline assignment: CDR1 GTSNPN and CDR2 SVGIG (reference sequence). The chain's CDR3 is CAWSVLEGVPLYNEQFF. CDR3 nucleotides: TGTGCCTGGAGTGTACTCGAGGGTGTCCCACTCTACAATGAGCAGTTCTTC.

The CDR3 DNA reads as TGTGCCTGGAGTGTCCTAGCGGGACAAAACACAGATACGCAGTATTTT. It specifies CAWSVLAGQNTDTQYF. The chain is built from TRBV30 and TRBJ2-3; 9 bases align to TRBD2. The CDR3 spans 16 residues. Trimming at V came to 0 bases and at J to 2 bases, leaving 6 bases not matched to a gene. Germline lookup yields CDR1 GTSNPN and CDR2 SVGIG (reference sequence).

This clone appeared a single time. The chain combines TRBV12-5 with TRBJ1-2; no firm D call. The germline V and J ends were trimmed by 6 bases and 7 bases, with 9 bases remaining between them. This CDR3 comprises 11 residues. The germline V gene has CDR1 LGHNT and CDR2 FRNRAP. CDR3 DNA sequence: TGTGCTAGTGGGGTTGAACTTGGCTACACCTTC. Translating it yields CASGVELGYTF.

This chain links TRBV14 with TRBJ2-3; 9 nucleotides line up with TRBD2. Germline CDR1 SGHDN, CDR2 FVKESK. CDR3 length equals 16 residues. Losses at the gene ends were 4 bases for V and 2 bases for J; bases not matched to a gene: 7. The CDR3 sequence is CASSPHGLAITDTQYF. The CDR3 bases are TGTGCCAGCAGCCCCCATGGACTAGCGATCACAGATACGCAGTATTTT.

The genes are TRBV6-1 and TRBJ2-5; the D gene is possibly TRBD2 (6 bases). The CDR3 is 14 residues long. Trimming removed 10 bases from V and 1 base from J, with 16 bases in between. The V gene's germline CDR1 is MNHNS and CDR2 SASEGT. The CDR3 loop reads CATSGVAVQETQYF. DNA of the CDR3: TGTGCCACCTCCGGGGTAGCGGTCCAAGAGACCCAGTACTTC.

The gene calls are TRBV7-2 and TRBJ1-2; tentative D call: TRBD1 (6 bases). Trimming took off 0 bases at V and 4 bases at J, with 9 bases between the two ends. Germline V lookup: CDR1 SGHTA, CDR2 FQGNSA. The CDR3 consists of 14 residues. CDR3: CASSLASQGYGYTF. The CDR3 nucleotides are TGTGCCAGCAGCTTAGCGTCACAGGGCTATGGCTACACCTTC.

The V call is TRBV4-3, the J call TRBJ2-5; D unclear. V was clipped by 5 bases and J by 2 bases, with 15 bases between them. The CDR3 covers 15 residues. Germline V gene data show CDR1 as LGHNA and CDR2 as YSLEER. The CDR3 protein is CASSAAYLLQETQYF. The CDR3 nucleotides are TGCGCCAGCAGCGCAGCGTATCTGCTTCAAGAGACCCAGTACTTC.

In this sample, this clone turned up a few times. The chain uses TRBV6-6 and TRBJ2-7; 7 nucleotides match TRBD1. J gave up 2 bases and V 5 bases, and 3 bases lay outside the gene matches. The CDR3 sequence is 13 residues long. Looked up from germline, CDR1 is MNHNY and CDR2 is SVGAGI (reference sequence). The CDR3 DNA follows: TGTGCCAGCAGTGCGACAGGGACCTACGAGCAGTACTTC. Translated: CASSATGTYEQYF.

This clone turned up a few times. The CDR3 DNA reads TGTGCCAGCAGCGCCGACAGGGGAAATTCACCCCTCCACTTT. Translating gives CASSADRGNSPLHF. V usage is TRBV9 and J usage is TRBJ1-6; 8 positions agree with TRBD1. Germline values: CDR1 SGDLS, CDR2 YYNGEE. This CDR3 region has 14 residues. The trim removed 3 bases at V and 7 bases at J, leaving 3 bases unmatched.

The chain joins TRBV7-9 to TRBJ1-1; perhaps TRBD1 as D (5 bases). This CDR3 spans 13 amino acids. Trimming removed 4 bases at V and 1 base at J, with 7 bases between. Per germline, CDR1 SEHNR and CDR2 FQNEAQ (reference sequence). The CDR3 bases are TGTGCCAGCAGCTCGGACACGAACACTGAAGCTTTCTTT. Protein product: CASSSDTNTEAFF.